A selection of T cell receptor beta chains follows, all from one sample in a study of a mutant IDH1 vaccine in newly diagnosed glioma. For these TCRs, the target antigens are not known. The table came from immunoSEQ multiplex PCR; TCRdb's copy has only in-frame clones and leaves some out. The sample has roughly 48,000 clones; around nine tenths are singletons. Material: PBMCs, obtained from a glioma patient whose treatment included an IDH1 peptide vaccine. The source of these receptors is a man aged 50-60 years with glioma. Both conserved end residues are trimmed from each CDR3.

TRBV15	TRBJ2-1	ATSTGSYRDYNEQF
TRBV7-9	TRBJ2-1	ASRAQGAGRAEQF
TRBV5-6	TRBJ1-2	ASSLDTSRGTHGYT
TRBV2	TRBJ2-5	ASSEEVAGGPQY
TRBV6-5	TRBJ1-3	ASSYSGYSGNTIY
TRBV6-6	TRBJ2-3	ASRNHGSESDTQY
TRBV28	TRBJ2-1	ASRSTGQTGDEQF
TRBV18	TRBJ2-1	ASSPKVAGDNGNEQF
TRBV10-2	TRBJ2-3	ASNLVGEGATDTQY
TRBV5-1	TRBJ1-4	ASSLDSNEKLF
TRBV4-1	TRBJ2-3	ASSQGRRTDTQY
TRBV2	TRBJ2-7	ASVAGPYEQY
TRBV27	TRBJ1-6	ASSLVADRGSNSPLH
TRBV4-2	TRBJ2-5	ASSPQGDQETQY
TRBV7-8	TRBJ2-7	ASSRGLAGIYEQY
TRBV5-4	TRBJ2-3	ASSPGQGGPGDTQY
TRBV5-1	TRBJ2-1	ASTRLADSYNEQF
TRBV5-4	TRBJ2-5	ASSRGTGAFQETQY
TRBV7-9	TRBJ1-2	ASSPGVSTYGYT
TRBV2	TRBJ1-6	ASSGTGGSYNSPLH
TRBV6-1	TRBJ2-7	ASSEAWWASGTYEQY
TRBV9	TRBJ1-2	ASSVSQVVAGYGYT
TRBV27	TRBJ2-1	ASSFSYNEQF
TRBV7-2	TRBJ2-3	ASSLVPQFTDTQY
TRBV7-7	TRBJ2-3	ASSLARADTQY
TRBV5-4	TRBJ2-2	ASSFTGGSIGTGELF
TRBV6-6	TRBJ2-5	ASSYYRTGAGGTQY
TRBV25-1	TRBJ1-1	ASSESKTYNTEAF
TRBV19	TRBJ1-5	ASSIGGGVGNQPQH
TRBV6-1	TRBJ2-7	ASWGRYEQY
TRBV19	TRBJ2-5	ASSMGYQETQY
TRBV6-4	TRBJ2-3	ASSATSAGTDTQY